The 3 T cell receptor beta chains reported below all come from one sample, sequenced in a study of T cells in Graves' hyperthyroidism and ophthalmopathy. RNA transcripts yielded amplified TCR beta CDR3 regions. First-round RT-PCR targeting the TCR CDR3 was performed with the HTBI primer set. TCRdb reanalysed the multiplex PCR reads using MiXCR and keeps one entry per CDR3 protein. Of about half a million distinct CDR3 sequences in the sample, about a fifth were seen once. Sequencing was performed on blood. All receptors come from a man younger than 35 with Graves' hyperthyroidism.

This clonotype was seen more than once but under ten times. This chain joins TRBV30 and TRBJ1-1; D not certain. The germline V gene encodes CDR1 GTSNPN and CDR2 SVGIG (reference sequence). The V gene lost 1 base and the J gene lost 4 bases, with 13 bases spanning the gap. The CDR3 sequence is 14 residues long. The CDR3 region is CAWSGRVAATEAFF. CDR3 coding DNA: TGTGCCTGGAGTGGGCGAGTAGCGGCCACTGAAGCTTTCTTT.

This clonotype has at least ten counts. This rearrangement joins TRBV12-3 or TRBV12-4 to TRBJ1-1; maybe TRBD1 (5 bases). There are 16 residues in the CDR3. Trimming stripped 3 bases from V and 0 bases from J, with 14 bases between. In DNA, the CDR3 is TGTGCCAGCAGTTTTAGTGCCCCGGGACTGAACACTGAAGCTTTCTTT. Its translation is CASSFSAPGLNTEAFF.

This clonotype was counted many times. The V gene is TRBV5-1, the J gene TRBJ2-7; 9 nucleotides match TRBD1. The CDR3 loop spans 13 amino acids. V trimming: 4 bases; J trimming: 4 bases; junction bases outside the gene matches: 3. Germline V lookup: CDR1 SGHRS, CDR2 YFSETQ. CDR3 amino acids: CASSRDREYEQYF. CDR3 in DNA: TGCGCCAGCAGCCGGGACAGGGAATACGAGCAGTACTTC.